The following is a T cell receptor (beta chain) sequence with its context. As yet, its antigen is unknown. These data are taken from a study of OX40 agonist ivuxolimab in advanced cancers. Overall study: Clinicians treated patients with ivuxolimab, an agonistic anti-OX40 (CD134) antibody. Overall study findings and caveats: The study did not work out the antigen specificity of the expanded peripheral T cells. Partial responders at 0.1-3.0 mg/kg showed near-lowest clonal expansion. Normalized T-cell clonal expansion was also low in a subset of nonresponders.

In germline, CDR1 is LNHDA, CDR2 SQIVND (reference sequence). This CDR3 has 13 residues. V was cut by 5 bases and J by 13 bases, with 15 bases left in between. Sequencing was performed with immunoSEQ multiplex PCR; in TCRdb, only in-frame clones are kept and a portion is missing. This sample carries just under 100,000 clones, approximately 94% of them seen once, and the ten largest clones take more than 0.15%. The chain joins TRBV19 to TRBJ1-6, with D possibly matching TRBD1 (5 bases). The origin of this receptor is an adult with an advanced solid tumor such as melanoma, head and neck, liver or kidney cancer. The material sequenced was CD4+ or CD8+ T cells sorted from blood, taken in a trial of the OX40 agonist ivuxolimab. The CDR3 loop reads CASSLPGLRPLHF. The DNA of the CDR3 is TGTGCCAGTAGTCTTCCAGGGCTCCGGCCCCTCCACTTT.